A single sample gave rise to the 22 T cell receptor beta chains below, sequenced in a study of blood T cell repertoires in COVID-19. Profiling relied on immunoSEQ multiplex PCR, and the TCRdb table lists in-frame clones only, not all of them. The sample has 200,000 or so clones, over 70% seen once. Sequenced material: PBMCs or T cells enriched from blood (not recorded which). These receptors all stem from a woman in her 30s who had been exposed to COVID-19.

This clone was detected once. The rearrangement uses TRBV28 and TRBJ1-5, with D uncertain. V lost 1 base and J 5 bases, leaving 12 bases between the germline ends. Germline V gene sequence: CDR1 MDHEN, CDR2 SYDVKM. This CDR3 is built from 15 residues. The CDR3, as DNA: TGTGCCAGCAGTTTATCTGTTCTGGGAGATCAGCCCCAGCATTTT. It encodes CASSLSVLGDQPQHF.

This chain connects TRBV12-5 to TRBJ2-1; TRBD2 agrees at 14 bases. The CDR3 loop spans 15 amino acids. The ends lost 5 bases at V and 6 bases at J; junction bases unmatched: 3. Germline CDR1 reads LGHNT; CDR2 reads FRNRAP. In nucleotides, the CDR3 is TGTGCTAGTGGTCACGGACTAGCGGGGGGCAATGAGCAGTTCTTC. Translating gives CASGHGLAGGNEQFF.

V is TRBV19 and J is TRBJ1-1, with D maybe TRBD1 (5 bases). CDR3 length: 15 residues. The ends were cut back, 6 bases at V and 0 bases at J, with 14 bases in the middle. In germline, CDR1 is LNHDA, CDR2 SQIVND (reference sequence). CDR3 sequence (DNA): TGTGCCAGTAGCATGGTTGTAGGGGTGAACACTGAAGCTTTCTTT. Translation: CASSMVVGVNTEAFF.

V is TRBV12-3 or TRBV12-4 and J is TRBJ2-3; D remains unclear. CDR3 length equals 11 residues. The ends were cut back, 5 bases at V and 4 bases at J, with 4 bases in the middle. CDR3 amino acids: CASSPADTQYF. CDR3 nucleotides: TGTGCCAGCAGTCCCGCAGATACGCAGTATTTT.

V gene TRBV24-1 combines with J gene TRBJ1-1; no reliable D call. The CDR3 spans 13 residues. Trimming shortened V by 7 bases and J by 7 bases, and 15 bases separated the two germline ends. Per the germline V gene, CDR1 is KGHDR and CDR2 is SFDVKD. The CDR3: CATRGPGIGEAFF. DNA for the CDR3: TGTGCCACCAGGGGTCCAGGAATAGGTGAAGCTTTCTTT.

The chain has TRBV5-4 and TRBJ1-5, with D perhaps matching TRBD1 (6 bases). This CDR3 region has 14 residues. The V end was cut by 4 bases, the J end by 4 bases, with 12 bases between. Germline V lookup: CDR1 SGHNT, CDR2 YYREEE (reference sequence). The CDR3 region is CASSKGGGNQPQHF. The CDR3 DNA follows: TGTGCCAGCAGCAAGGGAGGGGGAAATCAGCCCCAGCATTTT.

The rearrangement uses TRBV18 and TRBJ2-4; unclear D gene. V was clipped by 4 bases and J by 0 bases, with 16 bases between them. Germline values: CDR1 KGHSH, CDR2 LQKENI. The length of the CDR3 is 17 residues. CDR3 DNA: TGTGCCAGCTCACTGACACCGGCCCCAAAAGCCAAAAACATTCAGTACTTC. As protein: CASSLTPAPKAKNIQYF.

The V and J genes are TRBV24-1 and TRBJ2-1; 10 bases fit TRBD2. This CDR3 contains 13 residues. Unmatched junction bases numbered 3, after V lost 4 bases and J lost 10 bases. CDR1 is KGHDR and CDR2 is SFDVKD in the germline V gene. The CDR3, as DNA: TGTGCCACCAGTGACCCGGGACTAGCGGAGCAGTTCTTC. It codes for CATSDPGLAEQFF.

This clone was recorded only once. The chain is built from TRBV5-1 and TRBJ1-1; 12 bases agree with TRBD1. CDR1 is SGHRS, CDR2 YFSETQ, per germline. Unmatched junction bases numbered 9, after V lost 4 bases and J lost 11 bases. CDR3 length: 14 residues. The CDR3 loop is CASSIAGTGGRAFF. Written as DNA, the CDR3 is TGCGCCAGCAGCATCGCCGGGACAGGGGGCAGGGCTTTCTTT.

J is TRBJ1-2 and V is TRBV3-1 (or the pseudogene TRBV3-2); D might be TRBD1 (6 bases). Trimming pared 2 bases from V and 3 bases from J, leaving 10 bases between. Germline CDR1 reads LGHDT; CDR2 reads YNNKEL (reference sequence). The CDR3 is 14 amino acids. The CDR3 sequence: CASSQIQGHYGYTF. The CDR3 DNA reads TGTGCCAGCAGCCAAATTCAGGGGCACTATGGCTACACCTTC.

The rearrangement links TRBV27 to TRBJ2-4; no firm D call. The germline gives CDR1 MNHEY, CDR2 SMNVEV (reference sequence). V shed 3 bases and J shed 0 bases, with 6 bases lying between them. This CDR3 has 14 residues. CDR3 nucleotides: TGTGCCAGCAGTTTGTCGGGAGCCAAAAACATTCAGTACTTC. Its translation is CASSLSGAKNIQYF.

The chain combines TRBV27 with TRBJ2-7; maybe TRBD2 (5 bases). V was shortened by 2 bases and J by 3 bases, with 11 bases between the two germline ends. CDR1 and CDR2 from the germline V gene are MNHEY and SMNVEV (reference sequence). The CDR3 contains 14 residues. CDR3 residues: CASSLRGLIYEQYF. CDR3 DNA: TGTGCCAGCAGTTTACGGGGTTTGATCTACGAGCAGTACTTC.

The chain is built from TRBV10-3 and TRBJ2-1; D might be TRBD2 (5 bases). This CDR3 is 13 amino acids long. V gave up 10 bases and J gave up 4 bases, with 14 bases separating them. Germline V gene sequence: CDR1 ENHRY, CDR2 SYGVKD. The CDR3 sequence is CATARDPYNEQFF. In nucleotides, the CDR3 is TGTGCCACAGCCCGGGATCCTTACAATGAGCAGTTCTTC.

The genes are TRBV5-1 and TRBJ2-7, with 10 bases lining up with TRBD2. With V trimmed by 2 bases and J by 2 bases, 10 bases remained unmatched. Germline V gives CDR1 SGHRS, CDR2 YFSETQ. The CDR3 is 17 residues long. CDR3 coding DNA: TGCGCCAGCAGCTTAAAGCTTAGAAGCGGGGGGGCCTACGAGCAGTACTTC. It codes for CASSLKLRSGGAYEQYF.

DNA of the CDR3: TGTGCCAGTAGTACGAGTTTTCAACCCCATCAGCCCCAGCATTTT. The encoded protein is CASSTSFQPHQPQHF. The chain has TRBV19 and TRBJ1-5; D ambiguous. CDR3 length: 15 residues. CDR1 is LNHDA and CDR2 is SQIVND in the germline V gene (reference sequence). The ends were cut back, 4 bases at V and 5 bases at J, with 15 bases in the middle. Based on the CDR3 plus reference TRBV19 and TRBJ1-5, the full variable domain is DGGITQSPKYLFRKEGQNVTLSCEQNLNHDAMYWYRQDPGQGLRLIYYSQIVNDFQKGDIAEGYSVSREKKESFPLTVTSAQKNPTAFYLCASSTSFQPHQPQHFGDGTRLSIL.

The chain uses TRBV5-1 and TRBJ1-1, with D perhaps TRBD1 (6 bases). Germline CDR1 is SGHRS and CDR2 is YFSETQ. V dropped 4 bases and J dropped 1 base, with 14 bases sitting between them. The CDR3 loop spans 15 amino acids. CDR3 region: CASSHEPTGNTEAFF. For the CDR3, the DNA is TGCGCCAGCAGCCACGAGCCGACAGGGAACACTGAAGCTTTCTTT.

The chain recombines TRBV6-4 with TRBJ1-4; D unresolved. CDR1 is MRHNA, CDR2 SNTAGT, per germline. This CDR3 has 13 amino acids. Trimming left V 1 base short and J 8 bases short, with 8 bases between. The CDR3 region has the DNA TGTGCCAGCAGTGACTACCCGGGGGAAAAACTGTTTTTT. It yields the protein CASSDYPGEKLFF.

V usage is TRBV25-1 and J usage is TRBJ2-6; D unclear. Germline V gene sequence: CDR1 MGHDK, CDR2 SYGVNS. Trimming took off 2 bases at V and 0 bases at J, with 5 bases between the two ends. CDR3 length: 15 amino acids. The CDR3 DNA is TGTGCCAGCAGTGAAGTCGGCTCTGGGGCCAACGTCCTGACTTTC. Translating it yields CASSEVGSGANVLTF.

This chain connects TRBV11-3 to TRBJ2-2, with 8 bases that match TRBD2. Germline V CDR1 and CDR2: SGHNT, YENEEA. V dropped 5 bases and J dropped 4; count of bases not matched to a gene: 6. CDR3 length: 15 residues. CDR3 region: CASSPVAGPTGELFF. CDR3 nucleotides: TGTGCCAGCAGCCCTGTAGCGGGGCCCACCGGGGAGCTGTTTTTT.

CDR3 loop: CASSIPGHPGAEAFF. CDR3 DNA sequence: TGTGCCAGTAGTATTCCGGGACACCCTGGGGCTGAAGCTTTCTTT. This chain uses TRBV19 with TRBJ1-1; D may be TRBD1 (6 bases). CDR1 LNHDA and CDR2 SQIVND come from the germline V gene (reference sequence). The germline V and J ends were trimmed by 3 bases and 6 bases, with 17 bases remaining between them. CDR3 length equals 15 residues.

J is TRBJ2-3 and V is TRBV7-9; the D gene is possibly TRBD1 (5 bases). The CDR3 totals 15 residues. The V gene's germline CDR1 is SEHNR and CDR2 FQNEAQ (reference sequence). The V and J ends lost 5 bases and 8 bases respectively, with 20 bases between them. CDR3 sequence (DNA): TGTGCCAGCAGCCCCCAACTCAAGCCAAGGGGTACGCAGTATTTT. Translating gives CASSPQLKPRGTQYF. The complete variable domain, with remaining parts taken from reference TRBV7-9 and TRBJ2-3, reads DTGVSQNPRHKITKRGQNVTFRCDPISEHNRLYWYRQTLGQGPEFLTYFQNEAQLEKSRLLSDRFSAERPKGSFSTLEIQRTEQGDSAMYLCASSPQLKPRGTQYFGPGTRLTVL.

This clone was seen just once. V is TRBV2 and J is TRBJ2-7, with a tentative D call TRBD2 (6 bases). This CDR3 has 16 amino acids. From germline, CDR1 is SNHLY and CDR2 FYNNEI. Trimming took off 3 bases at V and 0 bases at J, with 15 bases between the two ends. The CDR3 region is CASSDPGLANSYEQYF. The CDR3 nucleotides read TGTGCCAGCAGTGATCCAGGGCTAGCGAACTCCTACGAGCAGTACTTC.